Below are 17 T cell receptor beta chains sequenced from a single sample in a study of blood T cell repertoires in COVID-19. Only in-frame clones appear in the TCRdb table, and some are missing; sequencing was by immunoSEQ multiplex PCR. Here the sample spans about 190,000 clones, 85% to 90% being singletons. Sequenced: peripheral blood. The receptors were sampled from a human donor in a cohort sampled during active COVID-19.

The chain is built from TRBV6-2 or TRBV6-3 and TRBJ2-1, with TRBD1 matching over 7 bases. Germline CDR1 MNHEY, CDR2 SVGEGT. V was clipped by 6 bases and J by 4 bases; unmatched bases: 9. The CDR3 consists of 15 residues. The CDR3 protein is CASSPTGAGYNEQFF. The CDR3 nucleotides are TGTGCCAGCAGCCCTACAGGGGCCGGGTACAATGAGCAGTTCTTC.

This chain uses TRBV9 with TRBJ2-4, with TRBD2 identical over 9 bases. This CDR3 region has 15 residues. Germline CDR1 is SGDLS and CDR2 is YYNGEE. Losses at the gene ends were 2 bases for V and 4 bases for J; bases not matched to a gene: 4. CDR3 amino acids: CASSVSTSGKNIQYF. For the CDR3, the DNA is TGTGCCAGCAGCGTTTCTACTAGCGGGAAAAACATTCAGTACTTC.

Worth noting for this clone: One end of the junction is discordant with germline, which a read error may explain. The chain has TRBV4-3 and TRBJ1-4; no reliable D call. The CDR3 runs 15 residues. Germline loops: CDR1 LGHNA, CDR2 YSLEER. The CDR3 loop is CTSSQDGGGNEKLFF. The CDR3, as DNA: TGCACCAGCAGCCAAGATGGTGGAGGGAATGAAAAACTGTTTTTT.

The CDR3 region is CASHLWAGEKTDTQYF. As DNA, the CDR3 is TGTGCCAGCCACCTATGGGCGGGAGAGAAAACAGATACGCAGTATTTT. V usage is TRBV6-4 and J usage is TRBJ2-3, with 7 bases that match TRBD2. The junction had 14 bases not matched to a gene; V was cut back by 8 bases and J by 3 bases. The CDR3 runs 16 residues. The V gene's germline CDR1 is MRHNA and CDR2 SNTAGT.

The chain combines TRBV9 with TRBJ1-2, with D perhaps matching TRBD1 (6 bases). Per the germline V gene, CDR1 is SGDLS and CDR2 is YYNGEE. The CDR3 has 17 residues. The V gene lost 0 bases and the J gene lost 8 bases, with 23 bases spanning the gap. The CDR3 loop reads CASSVDRSTGHHMGYTF. The CDR3 coding sequence is TGTGCCAGCAGCGTAGACCGGAGTACGGGACACCACATGGGCTACACCTTC.

The chain has TRBV29-1 and TRBJ2-5; 10 bases are a match to TRBD2. V dropped 2 bases and J dropped 3; count of bases not matched to a gene: 9. This CDR3 is 16 amino acids long. The V gene's germline CDR1 is SQVTM and CDR2 ANQGSEA. This CDR3 is CSVESLAGAIEETQYF. The DNA for the CDR3 is TGCAGCGTTGAATCCCTAGCGGGAGCAATCGAAGAGACCCAGTACTTC.

This clone was observed once. V usage is TRBV10-3 and J usage is TRBJ2-7; 8 positions agree with TRBD1. Germline trimming cut 3 bases from V and 6 bases from J; bases unmatched to any gene: 7. The CDR3 is 14 residues long. Germline CDR1 ENHRY, CDR2 SYGVKD. The CDR3 DNA sequence: TGTGCCATCAGTGATCCCTTCAGGGGGCTCGAGCAGTACTTC. Amino acid sequence: CAISDPFRGLEQYF.

The chain uses TRBV5-5 and TRBJ2-7; D remains unclear. Germline values: CDR1 SGHKS, CDR2 YYEKEE (reference sequence). This CDR3 region has 15 residues. V lost 2 bases to trimming and J lost 3 bases, with 15 bases between them. CDR3 in DNA: TGTGCCAGCAGCTTCAGTAACCATGGTCTCTACGAGCAGTACTTC. It encodes CASSFSNHGLYEQYF.

The chain carries TRBV6-6 and TRBJ2-1; 8 nucleotides align to TRBD2. Germline V gene sequence: CDR1 MNHNY, CDR2 SVGAGI (reference sequence). With 6 bases clipped from V and 4 bases from J, the junction kept 8 bases outside the gene matches. The CDR3 sequence is 15 residues long. CDR3 protein: CASSPQREFYNEQFF. In DNA, the CDR3 is TGTGCCAGCAGCCCCCAGCGGGAGTTTTACAATGAGCAGTTCTTC.

The chain carries TRBV19 and TRBJ2-2; D perhaps matches TRBD2 (6 bases). CDR1 is LNHDA and CDR2 is SQIVND in the germline V gene (reference sequence). This CDR3 has 16 amino acids. The V end lost 2 bases, the J end lost 0 bases, and 10 bases lay between the germline ends. CDR3 nucleotides: TGTGCCAGTAGTATACGATCGGGGGCGAACACCGGGGAGCTGTTTTTT. Protein: CASSIRSGANTGELFF. The variable domain in full, with the rest retrieved from reference TRBV19 and TRBJ2-2, is DGGITQSPKYLFRKEGQNVTLSCEQNLNHDAMYWYRQDPGQGLRLIYYSQIVNDFQKGDIAEGYSVSREKKESFPLTVTSAQKNPTAFYLCASSIRSGANTGELFFGEGSRLTVL.

This chain uses TRBV10-3 with TRBJ2-1; 12 bases fit TRBD2. Trimming removed 9 bases from V and 8 bases from J; junction bases left unmatched: 5. Per germline, CDR1 ENHRY and CDR2 SYGVKD. This CDR3 spans 13 amino acids. The CDR3 here is CAIRTSGVDEQFF. As DNA, the CDR3 is TGTGCCATTCGGACTAGCGGGGTCGATGAGCAGTTCTTC.

The rearrangement uses TRBV6-6 and TRBJ1-4; D might be TRBD1 (5 bases). The CDR3 runs to 16 residues. Looked up from germline, CDR1 is MNHNY and CDR2 is SVGAGI (reference sequence). Trimming cost V 6 bases and J 2 bases, with 16 bases left between them. In DNA form, the CDR3 reads TGTGCCAGCAGCCCCAGCAGGGTCCGGACTAATGAAAAACTGTTTTTT. Translated: CASSPSRVRTNEKLFF.

This sequence joins TRBV18 and TRBJ1-1, with D possibly being TRBD1 (6 bases). Germline CDR1 is KGHSH and CDR2 is LQKENI. V lost 2 bases and J 11 bases, leaving 15 bases between the germline ends. This CDR3 has 13 residues. The CDR3 protein is CASSPSGQPLAFF. The CDR3 nucleotides are TGTGCCAGCTCACCATCCGGACAGCCCCTTGCTTTCTTT. The full variable domain, with the rest looked up from reference TRBV18 and TRBJ1-1, is NAGVMQNPRHLVRRRGQEARLRCSPMKGHSHVYWYRQLPEEGLKFMVYLQKENIIDESGMPKERFSAEFPKEGPSILRIQQVVRGDSAAYFCASSPSGQPLAFFGQGTRLTVV.

Here the CDR3 DNA reads TGCGCCAGCAGCCTCTCTGGCGGGGGAGCCCAAGAGACCCAGTACTTC. Translating it yields CASSLSGGGAQETQYF. This chain joins TRBV5-1 and TRBJ2-5; 7 bases are shared with TRBD2. The CDR3 loop spans 16 amino acids. CDR1 SGHRS and CDR2 YFSETQ come from the germline V gene. J gave up 1 base and V 4 bases, and 10 bases lay outside the gene matches.

The CDR3 loop is CAWSGPGGAGGEVYRDTQYF. The CDR3 region has the DNA TGTGCCTGGAGTGGGCCAGGGGGCGCAGGGGGAGAGGTTTATCGGGATACGCAGTATTTT. V and J are TRBV30 and TRBJ2-3; 8 bases agree with TRBD1. CDR1 is GTSNPN and CDR2 is SVGIG in the germline V gene (reference sequence). The CDR3 has 20 amino acids. After removal of 1 base from V and 6 bases from J, the junction contained 24 bases not matched to a gene.

The CDR3 DNA reads TGTGCCAGCAGCTCTCTACCGGGACAGGGTTACGAGCAGTACTTC. Protein sequence: CASSSLPGQGYEQYF. The chain employs TRBV11-2 and TRBJ2-7; TRBD1 matches at 9 bases. This CDR3 contains 15 residues. Germline CDR1 SGHAT, CDR2 FQNNGV. V was pared by 4 bases and J by 4 bases, with 8 bases of the junction left unmatched.

J is TRBJ1-6 and V is TRBV5-4; D possibly corresponds to TRBD1 (5 bases). V lost 2 bases and J 7 bases, leaving 19 bases between the germline ends. This CDR3 region has 17 residues. The germline V gene encodes CDR1 SGHNT and CDR2 YYREEE (reference sequence). Written as DNA, the CDR3 is TGTGCCAGCAGCTTTCCGGCACCCCCGGGGGGAAATTCACCCCTCCACTTT. It is translated as CASSFPAPPGGNSPLHF.